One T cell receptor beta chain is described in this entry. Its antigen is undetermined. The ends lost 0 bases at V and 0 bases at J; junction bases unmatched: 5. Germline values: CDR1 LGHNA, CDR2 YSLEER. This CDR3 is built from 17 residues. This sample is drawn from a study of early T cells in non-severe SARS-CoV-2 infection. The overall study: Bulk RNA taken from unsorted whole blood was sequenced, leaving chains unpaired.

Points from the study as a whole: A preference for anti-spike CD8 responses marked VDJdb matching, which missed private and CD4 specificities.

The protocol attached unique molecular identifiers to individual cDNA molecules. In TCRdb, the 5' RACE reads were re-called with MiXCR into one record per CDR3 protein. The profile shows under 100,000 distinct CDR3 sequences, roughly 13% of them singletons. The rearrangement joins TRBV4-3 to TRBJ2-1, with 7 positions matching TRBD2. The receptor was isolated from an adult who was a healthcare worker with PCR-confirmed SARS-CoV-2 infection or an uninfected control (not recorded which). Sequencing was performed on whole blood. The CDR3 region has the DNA TGCGCCAGCAGCCAAGAGGGAACGGGGGGCTCCTACAATGAGCAGTTCTTC. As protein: CASSQEGTGGSYNEQFF.